The table lists the clone carrying this T cell receptor beta chain with a few counts. Its antigen is as yet unknown. This may be a read error, as it is one base from a much larger clone. For TCR beta, libraries came from iRepertoire HTBI primers and Arm-PCR of CDR3 regions. A single record per CDR3 protein comes from TCRdb applying MiXCR to the multiplex PCR reads. The data contain under 450,000 distinct CDR3 sequences, around 24% of them seen just once; the ten biggest clones take up around 26%. These data belong to a study of regulatory T cells in long-lasting Graves disease. General study findings and limits: TCR diversity was lower in persistent Graves' patients than in newly diagnosed ones. Favored usage of TRBV28, TRBJ1-2 and TRBJ2-5 was recorded in persistent disease.

Time point described: persistent/refractory GD, antithyroid drugs over 5 years with positive TRAb. RNA from PBMCs was the source of the TCR library. Recruitment took place at an endocrinology department in Xi'an, China. Roughly 9.2-milliliter peripheral blood samples went into EDTA tubes. The germline V gene encodes CDR1 MDHEN and CDR2 SYDVKM. The CDR3 covers 13 residues. V dropped 3 bases and J dropped 7 bases, with 13 bases sitting between them. The chain uses TRBV28 and TRBJ2-7; D is perhaps TRBD2 (6 bases). This receptor was obtained from a female donor with Graves disease. Here the sequenced sample was peripheral blood mononuclear cells (PBMCs), taken when the disease was refractory, from a patient treated with antithyroid drugs. This CDR3 reads CASSFEAAGEQYF. The CDR3 coding sequence is TGTGCCAGCAGTTTCGAGGCGGCGGGGGAGCAGTACTTC.